This TCR beta chain was captured by sequencing in a study of T cells in localized non-small cell lung cancer. Study-level findings and limits: Tumor showed lower T cell clonality than uninvolved adjacent lung, where it was highest.

Per the germline V gene, CDR1 is SGHTA and CDR2 is FQGNSA. CDR3 length: 14 amino acids. The V segment lost 0 bases and the J segment 10 bases; nucleotides outside the gene matches: 2. With respect to this clone: Its antigen is still unknown.

Clones were read by immunoSEQ multiplex PCR, and TCRdb kept only the in-frame ones, dropping some. This sample has 20,000 to 25,000 clones; around nine tenths occur once, and the top ten carry roughly 20%. This TCR was sampled from a man aged 35 to 70 with stage I squamous cell lung carcinoma. The sequences come from peripheral blood, collected before any cancer treatment. V usage is TRBV7-2 and J usage is TRBJ1-6; 8 nucleotides agree with TRBD1. In DNA, the CDR3 is TGTGCCAGCAGCTTAGCCAGGGGGCACTCACCCCTCCACTTT. Amino acid sequence: CASSLARGHSPLHF.